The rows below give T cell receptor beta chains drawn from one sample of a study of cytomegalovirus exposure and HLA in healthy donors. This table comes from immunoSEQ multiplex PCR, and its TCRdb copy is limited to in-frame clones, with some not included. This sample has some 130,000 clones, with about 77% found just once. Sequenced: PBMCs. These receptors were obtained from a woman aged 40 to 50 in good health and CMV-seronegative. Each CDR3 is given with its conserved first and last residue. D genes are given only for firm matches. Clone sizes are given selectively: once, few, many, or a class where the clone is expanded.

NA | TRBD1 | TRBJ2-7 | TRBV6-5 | TGTGCCGTTGGACAGGGAGCCTCCTACGAGCAGTACTTC | CAVGQGASYEQYF
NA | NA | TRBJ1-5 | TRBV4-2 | TGTGCCAGCAGCCAAGACAGGGAGGGCAATCAGCCCCAGCATTTT | CASSQDREGNQPQHF
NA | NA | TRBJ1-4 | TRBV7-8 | TGTGCCAGCAGCTTACCCAAAGGACAGATCCCCATAATGAGGAAACTGTTTTTT | CASSLPKGQIPIMRKLFF
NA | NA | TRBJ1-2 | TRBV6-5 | TGTGCCAGCAGTTACGTCGGGACGGGAGTCGGCTACACCTTC | CASSYVGTGVGYTF
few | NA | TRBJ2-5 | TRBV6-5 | TGTGCCAGCAGTTACTCGATGGAGGTTCAAGAGACCCAGTACTTC | CASSYSMEVQETQYF
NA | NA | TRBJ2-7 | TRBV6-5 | TGTGCCAGCAGTTACTCTCAGGGAATTTTCTACGAGCAGTACTTC | CASSYSQGIFYEQYF
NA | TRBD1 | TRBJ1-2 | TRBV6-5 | TGTGCCAGCAGTTTAACAGGGGATGGCTACACCTTC | CASSLTGDGYTF
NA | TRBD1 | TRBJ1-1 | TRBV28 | TGTGCCAGCACTTCCCGGGACAGAGTCTGGAACACTGAAGCTTTCTTT | CASTSRDRVWNTEAFF
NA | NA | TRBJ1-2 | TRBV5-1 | TGCGCCAGCAGCTTGGAGCTGCTTAGAGACTATGGCTACACCTTC | CASSLELLRDYGYTF
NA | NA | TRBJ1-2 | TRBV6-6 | TGTGCCAGCAGTTACTTGCAGTCTCTCTCTAACTATGGCTACACCTTC | CASSYLQSLSNYGYTF
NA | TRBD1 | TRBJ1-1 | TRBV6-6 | TGTGCCAGCAGTTACTCCAGAGGGACAGCGAGCACTGAAGCTTTCTTT | CASSYSRGTASTEAFF
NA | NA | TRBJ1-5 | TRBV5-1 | TGCGCCAGCAGCTTGGGGGGAGATCAGCCCCAGCATTTT | CASSLGGDQPQHF
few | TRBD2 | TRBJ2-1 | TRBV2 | TGTGCCAGCAGGAACATAGCGGGGGGGCCTGGTGAGCAGTTCTTC | CASRNIAGGPGEQFF
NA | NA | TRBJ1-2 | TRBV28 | TGTGCCACGGGGGTAGGTAACTATGGCTACACCTTC | CATGVGNYGYTF
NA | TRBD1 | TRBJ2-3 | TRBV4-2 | TGTGCCAGCAGCCAATCGGCACAGGGGCTGAGCACAGATACGCAGTATTTT | CASSQSAQGLSTDTQYF
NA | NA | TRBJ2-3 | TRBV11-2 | TGTGCCAGCAGCTCCTACACAGATACGCAGTATTTT | CASSSYTDTQYF